This passage covers 7 T cell receptor beta chains from one sample sequenced in a study of cytomegalovirus exposure and HLA in healthy donors. Data came from immunoSEQ multiplex PCR; TCRdb stores just in-frame clones and leaves some out. The repertoire holds 250,000 to 400,000 clones, with roughly 90% as singletons. What was sequenced was PBMCs. The receptors were sampled from a man aged 25-45 years in good health and CMV-seronegative.

This clone has a single count. The V gene is TRBV6-1, the J gene TRBJ1-1, with D possibly matching TRBD1 (5 bases). This CDR3 contains 12 residues. Trimming cost V 6 bases and J 6 bases, with 11 bases left between them. In germline, CDR1 is MNHNS, CDR2 SASEGT. CDR3 region: CASRPPGPEAFF. In DNA, the CDR3 is TGTGCCAGCAGACCGCCAGGGCCTGAAGCTTTCTTT.

The chain employs TRBV7-8 and TRBJ1-2; 10 bases fit TRBD1. The germline CDR1 and CDR2 sequences are SGHVS and FQNEAQ. J lost 0 bases, V lost 7 bases, and 5 bases had no gene match. CDR3 length equals 15 residues. The CDR3 sequence is CASTDGTGANYGYTF. DNA for the CDR3: TGTGCCAGCACCGACGGGACAGGGGCTAACTATGGCTACACCTTC.

The gene calls are TRBV4-1 and TRBJ1-1; D might be TRBD1 (5 bases). V lost 0 bases to trimming and J lost 1 base, with 9 bases between them. The CDR3 length is 15 residues. Per the germline V gene, CDR1 is MGHRA and CDR2 is YSYEKL. Here the CDR3 DNA reads TGCGCCAGCAGCCAAGACAGGGCCTCGAACACTGAAGCTTTCTTT. It yields the protein CASSQDRASNTEAFF.

V is TRBV27 and J is TRBJ1-1; 12 positions agree with TRBD1. V gave up 5 bases and J gave up 2 bases; unmatched junction bases: 6. The CDR3 runs to 16 residues. Germline-derived CDR1 and CDR2 are MNHEY and SMNVEV (reference sequence). The CDR3 DNA reads TGTGCCAGCAGTACCGGGACAGGGGGCGCTAACACTGAAGCTTTCTTT. It codes for CASSTGTGGANTEAFF.

This clone has just a few counts. V usage is TRBV11-2 and J usage is TRBJ2-7, with 9 bases that match TRBD1. After removal of 4 bases from V and 6 bases from J, the junction contained 4 bases not matched to a gene. This CDR3 contains 13 residues. CDR1 and CDR2 (germline): SGHAT, FQNNGV. CDR3 sequence reads: CASSWGQGSEQYF. DNA of the CDR3: TGTGCCAGCAGCTGGGGACAGGGATCCGAGCAGTACTTC.

The gene calls are TRBV5-4 and TRBJ2-3; D is uncertain. CDR1 and CDR2 from the germline V gene are SGHNT and YYREEE (reference sequence). This CDR3 region has 12 residues. Trimming removed 1 base at V and 4 bases at J, with 4 bases between. Written as DNA, the CDR3 is TGTGCCAGCAGCTTGCCCGCAGATACGCAGTATTTT. It is translated as CASSLPADTQYF.

The chain couples TRBV19 to TRBJ1-6; 9 nucleotides line up with TRBD1. Trimming cost V 4 bases and J 7 bases; bases outside gene matches: 5. This CDR3 comprises 15 residues. The V gene's germline CDR1 is LNHDA and CDR2 SQIVND (reference sequence). The CDR3 region is CASSRRTGENSPLHF. CDR3 nucleotides: TGTGCCAGTAGTAGACGGACAGGGGAAAATTCACCCCTCCACTTT. Full variable domain (remainder filled in from reference TRBV19 and TRBJ1-6): DGGITQSPKYLFRKEGQNVTLSCEQNLNHDAMYWYRQDPGQGLRLIYYSQIVNDFQKGDIAEGYSVSREKKESFPLTVTSAQKNPTAFYLCASSRRTGENSPLHFGNGTRLTVT.